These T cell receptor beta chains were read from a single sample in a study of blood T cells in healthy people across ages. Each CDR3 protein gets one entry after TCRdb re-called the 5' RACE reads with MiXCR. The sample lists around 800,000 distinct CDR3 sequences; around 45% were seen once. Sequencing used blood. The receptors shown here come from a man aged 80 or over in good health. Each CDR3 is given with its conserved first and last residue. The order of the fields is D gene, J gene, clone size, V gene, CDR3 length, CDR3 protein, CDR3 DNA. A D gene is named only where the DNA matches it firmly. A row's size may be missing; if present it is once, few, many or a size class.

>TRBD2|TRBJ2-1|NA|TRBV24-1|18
CATSSTGSSGITYNEQFF
TGTGCCACCAGCTCCACAGGGAGTAGCGGGATAACCTACAATGAGCAGTTCTTC
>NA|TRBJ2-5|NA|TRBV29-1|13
CSVLDLTGETQYF
TGCAGCGTCCTCGACCTAACAGGGGAGACCCAGTACTTC
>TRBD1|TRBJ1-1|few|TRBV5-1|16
CASSLSTKTGETEAFF
TGCGCCAGCAGCTTGTCAACCAAGACAGGGGAGACTGAAGCTTTCTTT
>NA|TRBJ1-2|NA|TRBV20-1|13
CSASETSNYGYTF
TGCAGTGCTAGCGAGACCTCTAACTATGGCTACACCTTC
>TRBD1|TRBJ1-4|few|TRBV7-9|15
CASTREGAGNEKLFF
TGTGCCAGCACCCGAGAGGGGGCAGGAAATGAAAAACTGTTTTTT
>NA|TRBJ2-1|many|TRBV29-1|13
CSVFEGGVVPQFF
TGCAGCGTTTTTGAGGGCGGCGTCGTACCGCAGTTCTTC
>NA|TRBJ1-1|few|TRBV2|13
CASRDGGNTEAFF
TGTGCCAGCAGGGACGGGGGGAACACTGAAGCTTTCTTT
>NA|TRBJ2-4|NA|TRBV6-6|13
CASSAGILGEQYF
TGTGCCAGCAGTGCGGGGATACTCGGTGAGCAGTACTTC
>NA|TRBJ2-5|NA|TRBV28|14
CASQRPASRGEQYF
TGTGCCAGCCAAAGACCGGCGAGTCGAGGGGAGCAGTACTTC
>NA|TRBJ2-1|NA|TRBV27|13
CASSSQGGNEQFF
TGTGCCAGCAGTTCTCAAGGGGGGAATGAGCAGTTCTTC
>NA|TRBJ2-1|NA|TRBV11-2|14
CASSSDRTDNEQFF
TGTGCCAGCAGCTCTGACCGGACAGACAATGAGCAGTTCTTC
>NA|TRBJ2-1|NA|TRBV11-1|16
CASSVLGSGSYNEQFF
TGTGCCAGCAGCGTGTTGGGATCCGGGTCCTACAATGAGCAGTTCTTC
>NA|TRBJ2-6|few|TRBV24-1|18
CATSDSRRGGTGANVLTF
TGTGCCACCAGTGATTCCCGCCGAGGGGGAACTGGGGCCAACGTCCTGACTTTC
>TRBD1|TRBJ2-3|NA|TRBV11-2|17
CASSADGQGANTDTQYF
TGTGCCAGCAGCGCCGACGGACAGGGGGCAAACACAGATACGCAGTATTTT
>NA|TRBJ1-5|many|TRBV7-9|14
CASSPIGGGQPQHF
TGTGCCAGCAGCCCGATCGGGGGAGGCCAGCCCCAGCATTTT
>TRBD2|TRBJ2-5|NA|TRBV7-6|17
CASSSGTSISYQETQYF
TGTGCCAGCAGCTCCGGGACTAGCATATCGTACCAAGAGACCCAGTACTTC
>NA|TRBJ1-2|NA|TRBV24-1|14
CATSERRRNYGYTF
TGTGCCACCAGTGAGCGCAGGAGAAACTATGGCTACACCTTC
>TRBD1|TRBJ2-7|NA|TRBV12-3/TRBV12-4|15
CASSTQDRGSYEQYF
TGTGCCAGCAGTACCCAGGACAGGGGAAGCTACGAGCAGTACTTC
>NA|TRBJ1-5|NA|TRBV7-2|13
CASSLALMPPQHF
TGTGCCAGCAGCTTAGCGCTTATGCCGCCCCAGCATTTT
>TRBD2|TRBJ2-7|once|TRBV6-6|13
CASRELASNEQYF
TGTGCCAGCAGGGAACTAGCGTCCAATGAGCAGTACTTC
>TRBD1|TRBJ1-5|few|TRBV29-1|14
CSVNDRGPNQPQHF
TGCAGCGTAAATGACAGGGGGCCAAATCAGCCCCAGCATTTT
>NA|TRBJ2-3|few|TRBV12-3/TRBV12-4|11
CASKNADTQYF
TGTGCCAGCAAAAACGCAGATACGCAGTATTTT
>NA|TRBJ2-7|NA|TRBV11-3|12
CASSPRTDEQYF
TGTGCCAGCAGCCCACGGACAGACGAGCAGTACTTC
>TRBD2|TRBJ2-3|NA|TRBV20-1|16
CSASPPGGRWADTQYF
TGCAGTGCTAGTCCCCCCGGCGGGAGGTGGGCGGATACGCAGTATTTT
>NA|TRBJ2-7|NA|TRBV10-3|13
CAIGEKAPYEQYF
TGTGCCATCGGTGAAAAGGCGCCCTACGAGCAGTACTTC
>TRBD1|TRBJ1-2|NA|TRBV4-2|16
CASSQDSNRGYYGYTF
TGTGCCAGCAGCCAAGATTCTAACAGGGGTTACTATGGCTACACCTTC
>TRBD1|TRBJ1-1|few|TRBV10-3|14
CATNWDRESGGAFF
TGTGCCACCAACTGGGACAGGGAAAGTGGTGGAGCTTTCTTT
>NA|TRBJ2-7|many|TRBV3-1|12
CASSLQDYEQYF
TGTGCCAGCAGCCTTCAGGACTACGAGCAGTACTTC
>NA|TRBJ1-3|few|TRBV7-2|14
CASSRQVSGNTIYF
TGTGCCAGCAGCCGACAGGTCTCTGGAAACACCATATATTTT
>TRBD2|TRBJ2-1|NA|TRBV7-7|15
CASSFLGTSPQEQFF
TGTGCCAGCAGCTTTTTAGGGACTAGCCCCCAGGAGCAGTTCTTC
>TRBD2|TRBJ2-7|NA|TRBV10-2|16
CASSEVAGGWDNEQYF
TGCGCCAGCAGTGAGGTAGCGGGAGGATGGGACAATGAGCAGTACTTC
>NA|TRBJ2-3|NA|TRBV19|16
CASSINLVRGTDTQYF
TGTGCCAGTAGTATTAATCTCGTCCGGGGCACAGATACGCAGTATTTT
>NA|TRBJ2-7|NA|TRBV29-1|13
CSVKVTRSYEQYF
TGCAGCGTTAAGGTTACCCGCTCCTACGAGCAGTACTTC
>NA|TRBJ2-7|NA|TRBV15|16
CATSRVNRVSYNEQYF
TGTGCCACCAGCAGAGTGAATCGGGTCTCCTACAATGAGCAGTACTTC
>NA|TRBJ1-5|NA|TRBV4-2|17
CASSQDPGGGANQPQHF
TGTGCCAGCAGCCAAGATCCCGGGGGGGGGGCCAATCAGCCCCAGCATTTT
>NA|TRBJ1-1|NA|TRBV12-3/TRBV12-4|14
CASTSTGLNTEAFF
TGTGCCAGCACCTCAACAGGTCTGAACACTGAAGCTTTCTTT
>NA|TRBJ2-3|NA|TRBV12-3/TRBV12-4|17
CASSLAPTGNRADTQYF
TGTGCCAGCAGTTTAGCGCCCACAGGGAATCGCGCAGATACGCAGTATTTT
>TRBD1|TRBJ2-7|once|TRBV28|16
CASSPWGQGASYEQYF
TGTGCCAGCAGCCCCTGGGGTCAGGGGGCCTCCTACGAGCAGTACTTC
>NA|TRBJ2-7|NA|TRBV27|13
CASSLSIAGEQYF
TGTGCCAGCAGTTTATCGATTGCAGGCGAGCAGTACTTC
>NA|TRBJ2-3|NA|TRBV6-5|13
CASGQVGTDTQYF
TGTGCCAGCGGTCAGGTCGGCACAGATACGCAGTATTTT
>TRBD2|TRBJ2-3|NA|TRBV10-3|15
CAISDGGGAADTQYF
TGTGCCATCAGTGACGGGGGAGGGGCGGCAGATACGCAGTATTTT
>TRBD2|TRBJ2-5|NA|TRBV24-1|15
CATSDLAGGRETQYF
TGTGCCACCAGTGATTTAGCGGGAGGGCGAGAGACCCAGTACTTC
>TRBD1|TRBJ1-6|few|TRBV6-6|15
CASRPGGQGDSPLHF
TGTGCCAGCCGTCCCGGGGGACAGGGGGATTCACCCCTCCACTTT
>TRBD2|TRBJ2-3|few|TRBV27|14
CAVSKRGTTDTQYF
TGTGCCGTCTCCAAGCGGGGAACCACAGATACGCAGTATTTT
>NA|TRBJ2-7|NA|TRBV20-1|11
CSASSLSEQYF
TGCAGTGCTAGCTCACTTAGCGAGCAGTACTTC
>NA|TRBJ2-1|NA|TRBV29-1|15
CSVDKGSSSYNEQFF
TGCAGCGTTGACAAAGGTTCCAGCTCCTACAATGAGCAGTTCTTC
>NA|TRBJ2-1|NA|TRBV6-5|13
CASSYASLKGQFF
TGTGCCAGCAGTTACGCTAGCCTTAAAGGGCAGTTCTTC
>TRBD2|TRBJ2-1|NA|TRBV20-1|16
CSARGRTSLIYNEQFF
TGCAGTGCTAGAGGGAGGACTAGCCTGATCTACAATGAGCAGTTCTTC